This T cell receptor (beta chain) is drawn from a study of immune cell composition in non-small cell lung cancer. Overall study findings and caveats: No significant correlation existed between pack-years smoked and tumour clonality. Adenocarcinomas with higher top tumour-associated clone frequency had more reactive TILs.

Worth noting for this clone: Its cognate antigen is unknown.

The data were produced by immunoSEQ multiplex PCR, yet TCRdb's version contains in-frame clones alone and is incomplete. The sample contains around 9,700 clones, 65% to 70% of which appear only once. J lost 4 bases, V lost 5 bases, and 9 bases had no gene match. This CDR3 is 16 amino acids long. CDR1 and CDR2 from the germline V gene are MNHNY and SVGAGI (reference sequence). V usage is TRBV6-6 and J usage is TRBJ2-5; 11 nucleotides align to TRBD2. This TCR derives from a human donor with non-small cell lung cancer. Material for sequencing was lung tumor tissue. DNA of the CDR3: TGTGCCAGCAGTACATTACTAGCGGGGGCCCGAGAGACCCAGTACTTC. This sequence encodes CASSTLLAGARETQYF.